The present T cell receptor beta chain was sequenced within a study of blood T cell repertoires in COVID-19. Overall study: Whether acute or convalescent, the COVID-19 samples came from the United States, Italy and Spain.

The table came from immunoSEQ multiplex PCR; TCRdb's copy has only in-frame clones and leaves some out. The sample shows about 240,000 clones, around 90% of them seen only once. The germline gives CDR1 LNHDA, CDR2 SQIVND (reference sequence). This CDR3 is 15 amino acids long. The V segment lost 2 bases and the J segment 2 bases; nucleotides outside the gene matches: 3. The source material was peripheral blood. The chain carries TRBV19 and TRBJ1-5, with TRBD1 matching over 7 bases. The clonotype comes from a man aged 60 to 69 who had recovered from COVID-19. Here the CDR3 DNA reads TGTGCCAGTAGTATAACCACAGGGGGCAATCAGCCCCAGCATTTT. It translates to CASSITTGGNQPQHF.